This TCR beta chain is drawn from a study of blood T cells in healthy people across ages. The CDR3 totals 16 residues. Germline V gene data show CDR1 as SGHVS and CDR2 as FQNEAQ. V lost 5 bases, J lost 2 bases, and 9 bases stayed unmatched. Primers used in a second PCR of roughly 6 to 11 cycles were a sample-barcoded 5' primer and a J-beta primer mix. TCRdb itself ran the 5' RACE reads through MiXCR, one entry per CDR3 protein. The repertoire holds approximately 800,000 distinct CDR3 sequences, roughly 25% seen once, with under 4% in the top ten. This clonotype turned up a few times. This same sample was also taken into another study, of T cells of mothers and their children.

The chain combines TRBV7-8 with TRBJ2-3, with 8 bases lining up with TRBD2. This TCR was sampled from a boy younger than 18 in good health. Specimen: blood. CDR3 DNA: TGTGCCAGCAGCCGCGAGGGACTAGGATCCACAGATACGCAGTATTTT. It specifies CASSREGLGSTDTQYF.